These 3 T cell receptor beta chains were all obtained from the same sample, sequenced in a study of T-cell reconstitution after alpha-beta-depleted transplantation in children. For TCRbeta, the library was prepared with unique molecular identifiers. One entry per CDR3 protein, called by TCRdb with MiXCR from the PCR reads. The sample contains approximately 350,000 distinct CDR3 sequences, around a tenth of which appear only once. This material consisted of PBMCs from the stem cell graft donor, taken from the stem cell graft. The source of these receptors is a human donor who donated a stem cell graft to a child with acute lymphoblastic leukemia.

This chain connects TRBV20-1 to TRBJ2-5, with D perhaps given as TRBD1 or TRBD2 (5 bases each). CDR1 and CDR2 (germline): DFQATT, SNEGSKA (reference sequence). Trimming removed 3 bases at V and 2 bases at J, with 19 bases between. The CDR3 runs to 16 residues. The CDR3 region is CSARVPPGRTQETQYF. CDR3 DNA sequence: TGCAGTGCTAGGGTTCCCCCGGGACGGACACAAGAGACCCAGTACTTC.

This clonotype was seen a handful of times. The rearrangement uses TRBV7-2 and TRBJ1-2; D is unresolved. The V gene lost 4 bases and the J gene lost 4 bases, with 10 bases spanning the gap. The CDR3 runs to 13 residues. CDR1 is SGHTA and CDR2 is FQGNSA in the germline V gene. The CDR3 DNA follows: TGTGCCAGCAGCTCCCCCGCGGGCTATGGCTACACCTTC. Its translation is CASSSPAGYGYTF.

The table lists this clonotype with a few counts. The chain links TRBV4-1 to TRBJ1-6, with TRBD1 identical over 8 bases. J lost 9 bases, V lost 4 bases, and 11 bases had no gene match. CDR1 and CDR2 (germline): MGHRA, YSYEKL. This CDR3 comprises 16 residues. CDR3 sequence: CASSPTLDRGSSPLHF. The CDR3 DNA reads TGCGCCAGCAGCCCCACCCTCGACAGGGGAAGTTCACCCCTCCACTTT.